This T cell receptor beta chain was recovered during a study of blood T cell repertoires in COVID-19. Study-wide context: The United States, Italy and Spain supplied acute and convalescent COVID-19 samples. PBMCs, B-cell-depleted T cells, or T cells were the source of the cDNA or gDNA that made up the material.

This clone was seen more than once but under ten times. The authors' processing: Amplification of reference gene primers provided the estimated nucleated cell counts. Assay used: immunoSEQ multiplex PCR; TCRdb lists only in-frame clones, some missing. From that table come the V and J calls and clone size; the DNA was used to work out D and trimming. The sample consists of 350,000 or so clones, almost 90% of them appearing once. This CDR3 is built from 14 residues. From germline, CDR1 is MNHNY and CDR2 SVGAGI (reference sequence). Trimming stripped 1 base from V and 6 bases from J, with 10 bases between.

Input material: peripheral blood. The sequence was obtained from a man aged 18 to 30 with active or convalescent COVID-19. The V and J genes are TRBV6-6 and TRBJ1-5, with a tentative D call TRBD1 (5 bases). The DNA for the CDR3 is TGTGCCAGCAGTTACTTCGGGGGGATTCAGCCCCAGCATTTT. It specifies CASSYFGGIQPQHF.